This entry features one T cell receptor (beta chain) sequence. Its antigen is still unknown. V gave up 4 bases and J gave up 6 bases, with 13 bases separating them. The length of the CDR3 is 14 residues. The germline gives CDR1 MGHDK, CDR2 SYGVNS. These data come from a study of graft-versus-host responses after intestinal transplantation. Study information: Multivisceral, liver-intestinal, or isolated intestinal grafts were transplanted into recipients. General study points: GvH clones appeared in recipient marrow, some first in ileum or blood.

Some clones are missing from TCRdb's copy, which holds only in-frame ones; the method was immunoSEQ multiplex PCR. Of around 97,000 clones listed, under 95% are singletons. Sample: unstimulated CD8+ T cells sorted from spleen or lymph node cells, taken before intestinal transplant. The clonotype comes from a human donor who received an intestinal transplant. The V gene is TRBV25-1, the J gene TRBJ1-5; D not certain. The CDR3 DNA sequence: TGTGCCAGCAGTGGCCCCGGTGTCGGTCAGCCCCAGCATTTT. Residues: CASSGPGVGQPQHF. The whole variable domain, filled in from reference TRBV25-1 and TRBJ1-5, reads EADIYQTPRYLVIGTGKKITLECSQTMGHDKMYWYQQDPGMELHLIHYSYGVNSTEKGDLSSESTVSRIRTEHFPLTLESARPSHTSQYLCASSGPGVGQPQHFGDGTRLSIL.